This is a list of T cell receptor beta chains from one sample in a study of blood T cells in healthy people across ages. TCRdb re-derived calls from the 5' RACE reads in MiXCR, one entry per CDR3 protein. This table has about 830,000 distinct CDR3 sequences, 58% appearing once. Sequencing used blood. The receptor source for this set is a man aged 30-40 years in good health. CDR3s include the opening cysteine and the closing phenylalanine or tryptophan. A D gene is named only where the DNA matches it firmly. Clone size, where shown, is once, few, many, or a class for clones that have expanded.

size,D,J,V,DNA,CDR3
.,TRBD1,TRBJ2-1,TRBV2,TGTGCCAGCAGTGGGGACAGGGCACGGGATGAGCAGTTCTTC,CASSGDRARDEQFF
.,.,TRBJ2-5,TRBV20-1,TGCAGTGCTAGTTCTCAGGGAGGAGAGACCCAGTACTTC,CSASSQGGETQYF
few,.,TRBJ2-7,TRBV29-1,TGCAGCGTACAGGACGCTCTCTACGAGCAGTACTTC,CSVQDALYEQYF
.,TRBD2,TRBJ2-5,TRBV20-1,TGCAGTGCTCCGCAGGGTGGGACTAGCTCGGAGACCCAGTACTTC,CSAPQGGTSSETQYF
.,.,TRBJ1-5,TRBV12-3/TRBV12-4,TGTGCCAGCACCTACGGGGTTAGCAATCAGCCCCAGCATTTT,CASTYGVSNQPQHF
.,.,TRBJ1-1,TRBV20-1,TGCAGTGCTAGAGAGGCCTTCGGTAGGGCTGAAGCTTTCTTT,CSAREAFGRAEAFF
few,TRBD1,TRBJ2-1,TRBV3-1,TGTGCCAGCAGCCAGGACAGGGTCACCTACAATGAGCAGTTCTTC,CASSQDRVTYNEQFF
.,.,TRBJ1-2,TRBV30,TGTGCCGGGAGTTTAGAGAGGGGTGGCTACACCTTC,CAGSLERGGYTF
few,TRBD1,TRBJ2-5,TRBV20-1,TGCAGTGCTAGGTTGGACAGGGGACAAGAGACCCAGTACTTC,CSARLDRGQETQYF
.,TRBD1,TRBJ1-4,TRBV24-1,TGTGCCACCATCGCGGGACAGGGCTCACGGAATGAAAAACTGTTTTTT,CATIAGQGSRNEKLFF
.,.,TRBJ2-1,TRBV12-3/TRBV12-4,TGTGCCAGCAGGTCGGGTGTTAGCTCCTACAATGAGCAGTTCTTC,CASRSGVSSYNEQFF
.,TRBD1,TRBJ1-2,TRBV3-1,TGTGCCAGCAGCCCGGACAGGGTTGGCTACACCTTC,CASSPDRVGYTF
.,.,TRBJ2-7,TRBV30,TGTGCCTGGAGTGTACTTCTCGAGCAGTACTTC,CAWSVLLEQYF
few,TRBD2,TRBJ2-1,TRBV12-3/TRBV12-4,TGTGCCAGCAGAACGGGAGGTGACTACAATGAGCAGTTCTTC,CASRTGGDYNEQFF
.,.,TRBJ1-5,TRBV4-3,TGCGCCAGCAGCCAACCTTGGACAGGCAATCAGCCCCAGCATTTT,CASSQPWTGNQPQHF
.,.,TRBJ2-7,TRBV5-6,TGTGCCAGCAGCGAAATAGGGTCTGGCGAGCAGTACTTC,CASSEIGSGEQYF
few,.,TRBJ2-5,TRBV15,TGTGCCACCAGCAGATTGCAAGAGACCCAGTACTTC,CATSRLQETQYF